The clone carrying this T cell receptor beta chain was counted many times. Its specificity is unknown. Its ends do not fully match the called genes, so a read error is possible. This CDR3 contains 16 residues. CDR1 SQVTM and CDR2 ANQGSEA come from the germline V gene. The sample is drawn from a study of T-cell reconstitution after alpha-beta-depleted transplantation in children. A TCRbeta library incorporating unique molecular identifiers was prepared. From the PCR reads, TCRdb called clonotypes with MiXCR, one entry per CDR3 protein. The sample records hundreds of thousands of distinct CDR3 sequences, less than 9% being singletons. Broader study findings: After one year, T-cell counts and TCRbeta diversity mostly came from new T cells.

Here the sequenced sample was PBMCs, mostly from graft donor cells, taken 180 days after TCRalphabeta/CD19-depleted stem cell transplant. This TCR came from a male patient younger than 18 who had a stem cell transplant for acute lymphoblastic leukemia, so the T cells may come from the graft donor. The rearrangement uses TRBV29-1 and TRBJ2-1, with a tentative D call TRBD1 (5 bases). CDR3 nucleotide sequence: TGCAGCGTTGGCGCCTTTAAAGGGGCCTCCCACAATGAGCAGTTCTTC. Translation: CSVGAFKGASHNEQFF.